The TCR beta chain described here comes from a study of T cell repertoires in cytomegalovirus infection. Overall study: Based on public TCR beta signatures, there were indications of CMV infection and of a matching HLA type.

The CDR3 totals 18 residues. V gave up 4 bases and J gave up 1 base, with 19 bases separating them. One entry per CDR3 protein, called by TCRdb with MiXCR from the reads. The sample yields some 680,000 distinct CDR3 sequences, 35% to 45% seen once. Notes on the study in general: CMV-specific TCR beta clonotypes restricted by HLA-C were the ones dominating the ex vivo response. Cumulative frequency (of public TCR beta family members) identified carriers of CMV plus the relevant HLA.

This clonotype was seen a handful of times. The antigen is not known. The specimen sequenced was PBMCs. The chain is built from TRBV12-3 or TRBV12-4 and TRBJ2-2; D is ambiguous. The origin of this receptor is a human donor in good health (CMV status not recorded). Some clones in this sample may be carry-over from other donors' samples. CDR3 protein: CASSSGIRWQKNTGELFF. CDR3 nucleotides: TGTGCCAGCAGTTCCGGTATAAGGTGGCAGAAGAACACCGGGGAGCTGTTTTTT.